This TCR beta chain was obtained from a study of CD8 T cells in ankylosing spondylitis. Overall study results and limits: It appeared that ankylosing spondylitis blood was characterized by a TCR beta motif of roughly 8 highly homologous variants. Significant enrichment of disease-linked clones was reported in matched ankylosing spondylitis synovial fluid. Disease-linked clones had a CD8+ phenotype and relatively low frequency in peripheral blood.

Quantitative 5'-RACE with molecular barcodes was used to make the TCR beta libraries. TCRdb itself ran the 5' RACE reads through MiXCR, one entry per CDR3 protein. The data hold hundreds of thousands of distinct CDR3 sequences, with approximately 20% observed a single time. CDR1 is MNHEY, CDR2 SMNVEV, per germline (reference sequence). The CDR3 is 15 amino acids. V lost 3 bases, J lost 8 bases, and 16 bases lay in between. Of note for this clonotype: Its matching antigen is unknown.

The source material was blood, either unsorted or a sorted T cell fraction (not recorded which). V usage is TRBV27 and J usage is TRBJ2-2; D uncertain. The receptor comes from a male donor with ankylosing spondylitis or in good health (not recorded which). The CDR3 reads CASSFQGPFKGELFF. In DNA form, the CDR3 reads TGTGCCAGCAGTTTTCAAGGGCCGTTCAAAGGGGAGCTGTTTTTT.